This entry lists 26 T cell receptor beta chains sequenced from one sample in a study of T cells expressing NK-cell markers. Each CDR3 protein gets one entry in TCRdb, which reprocessed the 5' RACE reads and gives no DNA. Reported are some 280,000 distinct CDR3 sequences; the ten largest clones contain about 0.4%. Sequenced: blood T cells: a sorted CD56 or NKG2C T cell subset, CD4+ or CD8+ T cells, or bulk PBMC T cells (not recorded which). These receptors all come from a man in his late teens or twenties in good health.

The chain combines TRBV7-9 with TRBJ1-5; there is no DNA to check the TCRdb D call of TRBD1. CDR3 length: 16 amino acids. Germline lookup yields CDR1 SEHNR and CDR2 FQNEAQ (reference sequence). The CDR3 spells CASSLSQTGFNQPQHF.

The genes are TRBV10-3 and TRBJ2-1. Germline-derived CDR1 and CDR2 are ENHRY and SYGVKD. The CDR3 consists of 11 residues. CDR3 loop: CAISGGSEQFF.

The chain combines TRBV7-6 with TRBJ2-1; TCRdb indicates TRBD2, and absent DNA this call remains unverified. The CDR3 is 14 residues long. CDR1 is SGHVS and CDR2 is FNYEAQ in the germline V gene. The chain's CDR3 is CASSLTGGGNEQFF.

The chain joins TRBV20-1 to TRBJ2-1; no DNA is available, so the TRBD1 call from TCRdb remains unchecked. The CDR3 is 13 residues long. Germline V gives CDR1 DFQATT, CDR2 SNEGSKA (reference sequence). CDR3 region: CSAAGTGYNEQFF.

V and J are TRBV20-1 and TRBJ1-1; TCRdb's D call, TRBD1, is unchecked because there is no DNA. The CDR3 runs to 14 residues. CDR1 and CDR2 (germline): DFQATT, SNEGSKA (reference sequence). CDR3 loop: CSAREQGPNTEAFF.

This rearrangement joins TRBV12-5 to TRBJ2-1; TCRdb calls TRBD1, which cannot be checked without DNA. The germline V gene encodes CDR1 LGHNT and CDR2 FRNRAP. The CDR3 is 15 residues long. CDR3 in amino acids: CASGYRDRVYNEQFF.

The rearrangement joins TRBV29-1 to TRBJ2-7; the D gene TCRdb calls, TRBD2, cannot be checked with no DNA. The germline V gene has CDR1 SQVTM and CDR2 ANQGSEA. The CDR3 length is 13 residues. This CDR3 is CSVKGRLGYEQYF.

This chain uses TRBV6-1 with TRBJ1-6; TCRdb calls TRBD1, which cannot be checked without DNA. Germline values: CDR1 MNHNS, CDR2 SASEGT. The CDR3 is made up of 15 amino acids. CDR3 amino acids: CASSQGTGANSPLHF.

The V gene is TRBV7-8, the J gene TRBJ2-1; the D call of TRBD2 rests on TCRdb alone, since no DNA is present to check it. Germline V CDR1 and CDR2: SGHVS, FQNEAQ. The CDR3 is 15 amino acids. Here the CDR3 reads CASSPLAGGGTEQFF.

The chain employs TRBV5-1 and TRBJ2-7; TCRdb's D call, TRBD1, is unchecked because there is no DNA. The CDR3 contains 14 residues. The V gene's germline CDR1 is SGHRS and CDR2 YFSETQ. The chain's CDR3 is CASRPQGNHYEQYF.

This chain links TRBV12-3 or TRBV12-4 with TRBJ1-2; TCRdb proposes TRBD1, but this gene call is untestable without DNA. The CDR3 is 14 residues long. CDR3 in amino acids: CASSRDRKIYGYTF.

The chain links TRBV4-3 to TRBJ2-2; TCRdb's D gene call, TRBD1, goes unchecked for lack of DNA. Germline V gene lookup returns CDR1 LGHNA and CDR2 YSLEER. The CDR3 contains 16 residues. CDR3 protein: CASSQGRQGVGGELFF.

The V gene is TRBV7-2, the J gene TRBJ2-5; there is no DNA to check the TCRdb D call of TRBD2. Looked up from germline, CDR1 is SGHTA and CDR2 is FQGNSA. This CDR3 comprises 16 residues. Here the CDR3 reads CASSLVSSGIRETQYF.

The V call is TRBV14, the J call TRBJ2-4; the D call of TRBD2 rests on TCRdb alone, since no DNA is present to check it. Germline loops: CDR1 SGHDN, CDR2 FVKESK. CDR3 length equals 19 residues. CDR3 sequence: CASSQDKQERDLVKNIQYF.

The gene calls are TRBV12-3 or TRBV12-4 and TRBJ1-3; TCRdb's D gene call, TRBD1, goes unchecked for lack of DNA. This CDR3 has 16 residues. CDR3 in amino acids: CASSSGQLSSGNTIYF.

The chain's CDR3 is CASSFRTGATGELFF. The V gene is TRBV7-6, the J gene TRBJ2-2; TCRdb calls TRBD1, which cannot be checked without DNA. The CDR3 runs 15 residues. The V gene's germline CDR1 is SGHVS and CDR2 FNYEAQ.

The chain couples TRBV19 to TRBJ1-5. CDR1 and CDR2 from the germline V gene are LNHDA and SQIVND (reference sequence). There are 17 residues in the CDR3. CDR3 in amino acids: CASSIRGGEPPNQPQHF.

This CDR3 reads CAWSFGPESTDTQYF. The chain is built from TRBV30 and TRBJ2-3; TCRdb outputs TRBD1, but without DNA this stays unchecked. Germline CDR1 and CDR2: GTSNPN and SVGIG (reference sequence). The CDR3 sequence is 15 residues long.

The chain is built from TRBV18 and TRBJ1-1. The CDR3 covers 14 residues. Germline values: CDR1 KGHSH, CDR2 LQKENI. The CDR3 region is CASSPLSVNTEAFF.

This sequence joins TRBV15 and TRBJ1-1; no DNA is available, so the TRBD1 call from TCRdb remains unchecked. Germline values: CDR1 LNHNV, CDR2 YYDKDF (reference sequence). The CDR3 loop spans 15 amino acids. The CDR3 sequence: CATSGGRGHGTEAFF.

This chain links TRBV24-1 with TRBJ2-1. The CDR3 sequence is 16 residues long. Germline CDR1 and CDR2: KGHDR and SFDVKD. CDR3 sequence: CATSDLEETSYNEQFF.

The V call is TRBV4-1, the J call TRBJ2-3; as DNA is missing, the TRBD2 call by TCRdb cannot be tested. From germline, CDR1 is MGHRA and CDR2 YSYEKL. This CDR3 has 13 residues. Here the CDR3 reads CASSSIAVETQYF.

The CDR3 spells CASSLEEGILRRNSPLHF. V and J are TRBV12-3 or TRBV12-4 and TRBJ1-6; TCRdb lists TRBD1, though no DNA is available to test this call. The CDR3 length is 18 residues.

J is TRBJ2-1 and V is TRBV6-1; there is no DNA to check the TCRdb D call of TRBD2. Germline assignment: CDR1 MNHNS and CDR2 SASEGT. The CDR3 totals 12 residues. The CDR3 sequence: CASSEAGLEEFF.

The chain carries TRBV6-1 and TRBJ2-4; with no DNA, the TCRdb D assignment of TRBD2 cannot be verified. The CDR3 extends over 16 amino acids. In germline, CDR1 is MNHNS, CDR2 SASEGT. CDR3: CASRPGRADSKNIRYF.

V usage is TRBV19 and J usage is TRBJ1-1; TCRdb lists TRBD1, though no DNA is available to test this call. Germline V lookup: CDR1 LNHDA, CDR2 SQIVND (reference sequence). There are 14 residues in the CDR3. The chain's CDR3 is CASSTRDRGTEAFF.